This TCR beta chain originates from a study of blood T cell repertoires in COVID-19 (dated by TCRdb to 2019 to 2021). About the study as a whole: Samples from collaborators originated in the United States, Italy and Spain and spanned both the acute and convalescent phases of COVID-19. Where available, HLA class I and class II types were taken from metadata supplied by the sample provider and were not determined by assay-based typing. The dataset comprised deeply sampled blood TCRbeta repertoires from subjects exposed to, actively infected with, or recovered from COVID-19. The repertoires were made available in a free public database intended to serve as a resource for research on the immune response to SARS-CoV-2. A de-identified subject ID, COVID-19 status, age in years and sex were almost always included in the sample metadata. The samples were drawn from the first 160 participants of the ongoing ImmuneRACE study and from 950 to 1,500 subjects provided by 6 global collaborators. The prospective study material was composed of cDNA or gDNA derived from T cells, B-cell-depleted T cells, or PBMCs.

The CDR3 spans 15 residues, from the cysteine through the phenylalanine. The only DNA kept is the CDR3, 45 bases in frame from the first base. V sheds 0 bases and J sheds 7 bases, leaving 12 bases between their ends. In the germline V gene, CDR1 corresponds to MNHEY and CDR2 to SVGAGI. Whole blood was collected in K2EDTA tubes by collaborating institutions according to the institutions' own protocols. Collaborator samples were shipped for TCRbeta analysis as frozen whole blood, isolated PBMCs, or DNA extracted from either sample type. Overall study outcomes, separate from this receptor: Clinical and demographic metadata were provided uncurated, with the amount varying by source and participant.

The table lists this clone with a count of one. What antigen it recognizes has not been identified. One base away there is no much larger clone; base qualities are not given. The immunoSEQ Assay, a bias-controlled multiplex PCR, was used to amplify TCRbeta CDR3 regions from genomic DNA. In the source study's methods: The number of nucleated cells in each sample was estimated from the amplification of reference gene primers within the assay. To quantify the absolute abundance of each unique TCRbeta CDR3 rearrangement, sequence reads were collapsed and filtered. Productive Simpson clonality was computed per sample as the square root of Simpson's diversity index over productive rearrangements. What TCRdb holds here is the immuneACCESS table cut down to in-frame rearrangements. Part of the clones is not present; checked against another copy, under half of the missing clones reflect an unresolved V gene, and the others are unexplained. V and J calls and clone size are given by that table; D and trimming were obtained from the DNA. Within this sample are about 310,000 clones, with over 75% of them counted one time only. The top ten constitute 1% of the sample.

Sequenced: peripheral blood. This receptor was taken from a man aged 50 or older with active or convalescent COVID-19. Recombination linked TRBV6-5 to TRBJ1-4; perhaps TRBD1 is the D gene, with 6 bases matching. The base sequence is TGTGCCAGCAGTTACTCTGAGGGGGTTGGTGAAAAACTGTTTTTT. Its coded protein is CASSYSEGVGEKLFF.